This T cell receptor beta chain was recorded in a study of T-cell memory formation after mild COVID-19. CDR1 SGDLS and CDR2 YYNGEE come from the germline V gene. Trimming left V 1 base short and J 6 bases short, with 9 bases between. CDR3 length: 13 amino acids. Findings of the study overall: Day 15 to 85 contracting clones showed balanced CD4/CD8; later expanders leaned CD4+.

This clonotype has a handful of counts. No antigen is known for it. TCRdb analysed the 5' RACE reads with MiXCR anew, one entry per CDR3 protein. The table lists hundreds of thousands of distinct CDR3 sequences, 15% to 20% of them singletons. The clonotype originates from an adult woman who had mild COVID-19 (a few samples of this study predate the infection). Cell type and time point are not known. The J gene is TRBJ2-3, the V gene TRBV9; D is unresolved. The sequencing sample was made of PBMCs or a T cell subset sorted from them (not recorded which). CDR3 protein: CASSVFSWDTQYF. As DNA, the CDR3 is TGTGCCAGCAGCGTATTCTCGTGGGATACGCAGTATTTT.